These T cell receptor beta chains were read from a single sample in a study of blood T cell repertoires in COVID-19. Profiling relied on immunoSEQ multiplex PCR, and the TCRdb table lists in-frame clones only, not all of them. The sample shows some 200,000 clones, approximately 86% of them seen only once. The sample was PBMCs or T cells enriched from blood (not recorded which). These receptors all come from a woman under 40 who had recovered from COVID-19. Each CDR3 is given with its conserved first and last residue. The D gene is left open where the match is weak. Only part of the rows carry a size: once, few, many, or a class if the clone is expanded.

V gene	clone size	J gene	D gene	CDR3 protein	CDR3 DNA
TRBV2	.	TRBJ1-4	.	CASVGPHRNEKLFF	TGTGCCAGCGTCGGGCCTCACAGGAATGAAAAACTGTTTTTT
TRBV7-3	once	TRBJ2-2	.	CASSFSSRNTGELFF	TGTGCCAGCAGCTTTTCTAGCAGAAACACCGGGGAGCTGTTTTTT
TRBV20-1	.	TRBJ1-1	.	CSARGTGEAFF	TGCAGTGCTAGAGGTACAGGGGAAGCTTTCTTT
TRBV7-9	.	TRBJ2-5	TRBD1	CASSSRTGGETQYF	TGTGCCAGCAGCTCGCGGACAGGGGGAGAGACCCAGTACTTC
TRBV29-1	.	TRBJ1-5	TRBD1	CSVPESSTGAGPQHF	TGCAGCGTTCCCGAGTCGAGTACAGGGGCTGGACCCCAGCATTTT
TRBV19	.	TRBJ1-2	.	CASSPWQGPKGYGYTF	TGTGCCAGTAGTCCCTGGCAGGGCCCAAAGGGTTATGGCTACACCTTC
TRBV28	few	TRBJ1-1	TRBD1	CASSLAQGDNEAFF	TGTGCCAGCAGTTTAGCACAGGGGGATAATGAAGCTTTCTTT
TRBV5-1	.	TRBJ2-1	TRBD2	CASSSTSGGDYNEQFF	TGCGCCAGCAGCTCGACTAGCGGGGGCGACTACAATGAGCAGTTCTTC
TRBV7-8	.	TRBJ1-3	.	CASVIGTGGSGNTIYF	TGTGCCAGCGTTATCGGGACTGGGGGATCTGGAAACACCATATATTTT
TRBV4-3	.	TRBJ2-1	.	CASSQDEVGYNEQFF	TGCGCCAGCAGCCAAGATGAGGTCGGTTACAATGAGCAGTTCTTC
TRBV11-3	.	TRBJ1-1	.	CASSFQGRGTEAFF	TGTGCCAGCAGCTTTCAGGGTAGAGGCACTGAAGCTTTCTTT
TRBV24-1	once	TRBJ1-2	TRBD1	CATSEATGAAYYGYTF	TGTGCCACCAGTGAAGCGACAGGGGCGGCGTACTATGGCTACACCTTC
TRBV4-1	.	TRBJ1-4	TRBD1	CASSQPDRVHEKLFF	TGCGCCAGCAGCCAACCGGACAGGGTGCATGAAAAACTGTTTTTT
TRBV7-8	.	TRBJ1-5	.	CASSTENQPQHF	TGTGCCAGCAGCACAGAAAATCAGCCCCAGCATTTT
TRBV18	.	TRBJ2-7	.	CASSPIDWGLYEQYF	TGTGCCAGCTCACCAATAGACTGGGGGCTCTACGAGCAGTACTTC
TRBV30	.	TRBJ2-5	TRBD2	CAWNPLGAGGQTQYF	TGTGCCTGGAACCCCCTTGGGGCGGGGGGACAGACCCAGTACTTC
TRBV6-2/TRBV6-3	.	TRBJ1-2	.	CASSYSRQGDYGYTF	TGTGCCAGCAGTTACTCGAGGCAAGGGGACTATGGCTACACCTTC
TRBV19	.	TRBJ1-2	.	CASSMDPSRGLRSMWFYGYTF	TGTGCCAGTAGTATGGACCCCTCAAGGGGCCTAAGAAGTATGTGGTTCTATGGCTACACCTTC
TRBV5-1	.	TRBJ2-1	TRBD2	CASAGLAYYNEQFF	TGCGCCAGCGCGGGACTAGCGTACTACAATGAGCAGTTCTTC
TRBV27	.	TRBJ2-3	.	CASSFSGTDTQYF	TGTGCCAGCAGTTTCAGCGGCACAGATACGCAGTATTTT
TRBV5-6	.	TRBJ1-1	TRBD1	CASSMGQGFEAFF	TGTGCCAGCAGTATGGGACAGGGATTTGAAGCTTTCTTT
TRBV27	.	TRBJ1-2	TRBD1	CASRTRTGGAGYTF	TGTGCCAGCAGGACCCGTACAGGGGGGGCTGGCTACACCTTC
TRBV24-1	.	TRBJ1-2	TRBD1	CATSDWDSNYGYTF	TGTGCCACCAGTGATTGGGACAGCAACTATGGCTACACCTTC
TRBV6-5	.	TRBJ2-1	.	CASSPIIRDEQFF	TGTGCCAGCAGTCCCATAATTCGCGATGAGCAGTTCTTC
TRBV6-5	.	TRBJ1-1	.	CASMGENTEAFF	TGTGCCAGCATGGGAGAGAACACTGAAGCTTTCTTT
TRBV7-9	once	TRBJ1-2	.	CASSPSRIYGYTF	TGTGCCAGCAGCCCAAGCAGGATTTATGGCTACACCTTC
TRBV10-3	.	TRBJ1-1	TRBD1	CAISESTRQGARAFF	TGTGCCATCAGTGAGTCGACTCGACAGGGGGCGAGGGCTTTCTTT
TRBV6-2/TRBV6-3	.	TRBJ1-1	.	CASSRSERVTEAFF	TGTGCCAGCAGCCGGAGTGAGAGGGTCACTGAAGCTTTCTTT
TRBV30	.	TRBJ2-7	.	CAWSFGGTYEQYF	TGTGCCTGGAGTTTCGGAGGAACCTACGAGCAGTACTTC
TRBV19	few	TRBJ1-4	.	CASRTTGNEKLFF	TGTGCCAGTAGAACCACAGGGAATGAAAAACTGTTTTTT
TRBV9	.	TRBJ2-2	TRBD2	CASTAWSGGRTGELFF	TGTGCCAGCACCGCGTGGAGCGGGGGTCGGACCGGGGAGCTGTTTTTT
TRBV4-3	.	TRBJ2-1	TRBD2	CASSLGLAGHSSYNEQFF	TGCGCCAGCAGCCTGGGACTAGCGGGGCACAGCTCCTACAATGAGCAGTTCTTC
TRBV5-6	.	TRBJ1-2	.	CASSPGSANYGYTF	TGTGCCAGCAGCCCGGGATCTGCGAACTATGGCTACACCTTC
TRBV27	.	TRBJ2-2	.	CASSILNTGELFF	TGTGCCAGCAGTATACTTAACACCGGGGAGCTGTTTTTT
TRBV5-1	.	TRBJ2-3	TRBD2	CASSVRESSGLSTDTQYF	TGCGCCAGCAGCGTAAGAGAATCTAGCGGGCTAAGCACAGATACGCAGTATTTT
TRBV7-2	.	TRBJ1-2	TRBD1	CASSKWTGDQGYTF	TGTGCCAGCAGCAAATGGACAGGGGATCAGGGCTACACCTTC
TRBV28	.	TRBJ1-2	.	CASSLRFTAGGYTF	TGTGCCAGCAGTTTAAGGTTTACAGCCGGTGGCTACACCTTC
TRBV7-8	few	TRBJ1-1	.	CASSSLQGNTEAFF	TGTGCCAGCAGCTCACTCCAGGGAAACACTGAAGCTTTCTTT
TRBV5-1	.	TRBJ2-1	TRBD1	CASSPPPRGQGAQVFHEQFF	TGCGCCAGCAGCCCTCCTCCAAGGGGACAGGGGGCCCAGGTTTTCCATGAGCAGTTCTTC
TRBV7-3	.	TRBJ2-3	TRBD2	CASSPAGGLAGTDTQYF	TGTGCCAGCAGCCCGGCGGGGGGACTAGCAGGCACAGATACGCAGTATTTT
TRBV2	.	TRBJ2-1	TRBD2	CASSDSVGGLHKREFF	TGTGCCAGCAGTGATTCGGTGGGAGGGCTACACAAAAGGGAGTTCTTC
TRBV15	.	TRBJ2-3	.	CATSRAVPGEGTDTQYF	TGTGCCACCAGCAGAGCGGTCCCGGGGGAAGGCACAGATACGCAGTATTTT
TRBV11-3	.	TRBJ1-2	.	CASSSLTNYGYTF	TGTGCCAGCAGCTCCCTTACTAACTATGGCTACACCTTC
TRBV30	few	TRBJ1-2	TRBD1	CAGGQIYGYTF	TGTGCCGGGGGACAGATCTATGGCTACACCTTC
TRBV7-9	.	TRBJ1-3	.	CASSLVDTIYF	TGTGCCAGCAGCTTAGTAGACACCATATATTTT
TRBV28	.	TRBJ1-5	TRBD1	CASSLTGGLHQPQHF	TGTGCCAGCAGCTTGACAGGGGGCCTGCATCAGCCCCAGCATTTT
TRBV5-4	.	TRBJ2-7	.	CASSLGRTRGTYEQYF	TGTGCCAGCAGCTTGGGGAGGACTAGGGGGACCTACGAGCAGTACTTC
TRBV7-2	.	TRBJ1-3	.	CASSLLPVISGNTIYF	TGTGCCAGCAGCTTACTTCCAGTTATCTCTGGAAACACCATATATTTT
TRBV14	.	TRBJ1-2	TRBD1	CASRRGTAYGYTF	TGTGCCAGCAGGAGGGGGACAGCCTATGGCTACACCTTC
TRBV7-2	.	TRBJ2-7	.	CASSFTGSPYEQYF	TGTGCCAGCAGCTTTACTGGGAGCCCCTACGAGCAGTACTTC
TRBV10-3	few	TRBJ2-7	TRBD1	CAIMGDRKTYEQYF	TGTGCCATCATGGGGGACAGGAAGACCTACGAGCAGTACTTC
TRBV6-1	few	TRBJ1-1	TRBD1	CASSEGTGGFEAFF	TGTGCCAGCAGTGAAGGAACAGGGGGCTTTGAAGCTTTCTTT
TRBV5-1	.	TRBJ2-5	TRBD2	CASSLDPYGGLQETQYF	TGCGCCAGCAGCTTGGACCCCTACGGGGGGTTACAAGAGACCCAGTACTTC
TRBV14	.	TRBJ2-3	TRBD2	CASSQEGKTSGYTDTQYF	TGTGCCAGCAGCCAAGAAGGGAAGACTAGCGGCTACACAGATACGCAGTATTTT